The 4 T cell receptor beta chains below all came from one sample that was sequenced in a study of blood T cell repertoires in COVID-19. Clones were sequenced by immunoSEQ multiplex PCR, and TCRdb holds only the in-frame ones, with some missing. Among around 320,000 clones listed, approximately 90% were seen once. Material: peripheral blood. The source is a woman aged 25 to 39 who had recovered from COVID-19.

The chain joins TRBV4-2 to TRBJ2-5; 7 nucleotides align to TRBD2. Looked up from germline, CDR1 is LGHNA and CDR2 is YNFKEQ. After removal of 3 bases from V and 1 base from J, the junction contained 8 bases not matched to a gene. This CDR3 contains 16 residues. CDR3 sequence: CASSHLDGGFQETQYF. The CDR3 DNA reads TGTGCCAGCAGCCATCTCGACGGGGGGTTCCAAGAGACCCAGTACTTC.

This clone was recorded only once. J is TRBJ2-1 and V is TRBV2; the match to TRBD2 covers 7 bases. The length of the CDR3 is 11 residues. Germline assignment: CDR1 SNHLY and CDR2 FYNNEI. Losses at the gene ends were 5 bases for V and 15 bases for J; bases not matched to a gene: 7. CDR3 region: CASSPQLAGFF. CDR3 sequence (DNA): TGTGCCAGCAGTCCCCAGTTAGCGGGGTTCTTC.

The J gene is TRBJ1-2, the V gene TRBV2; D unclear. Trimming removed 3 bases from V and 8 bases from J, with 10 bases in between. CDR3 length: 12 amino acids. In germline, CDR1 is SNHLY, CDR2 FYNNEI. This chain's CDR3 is CASSDRSGGYTF. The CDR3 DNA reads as TGTGCCAGCAGTGACAGATCAGGCGGCTACACCTTC.

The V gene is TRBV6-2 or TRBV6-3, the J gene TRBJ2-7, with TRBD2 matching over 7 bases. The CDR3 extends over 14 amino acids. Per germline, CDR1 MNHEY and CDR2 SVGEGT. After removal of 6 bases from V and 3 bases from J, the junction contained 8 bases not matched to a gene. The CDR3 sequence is CASSLGGSLYEQYF. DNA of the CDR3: TGTGCCAGCAGCCTCGGGGGGTCTCTCTACGAGCAGTACTTC.